Following are 28 T cell receptor beta chains from one sample sequenced in a study of shared clonotypes between healthy human individuals. Sequenced by immunoSEQ multiplex PCR; TCRdb stores in-frame clones only, minus some. The table shows a few million clones, with approximately 96% occurring only once. Material for sequencing was naive CD4+ T cells sorted from blood. Described subset: CD45RA+ positively selected. These TCRs come from a young man in good health.

The chain is built from TRBV5-4 and TRBJ1-1; 9 bases are a match to TRBD1. The trim removed 3 bases at V and 5 bases at J, leaving 14 bases unmatched. The CDR3 loop spans 17 amino acids. From germline, CDR1 is SGHNT and CDR2 YYREEE (reference sequence). The CDR3 nucleotides are TGTGCCAGCAGCTCCCTGGGGTCCGGGACAGGGCAAACTGAAGCTTTCTTT. Amino acids: CASSSLGSGTGQTEAFF.

The chain carries TRBV5-6 and TRBJ1-5; D perhaps matches TRBD1 (6 bases). Looked up from germline, CDR1 is SGHDT and CDR2 is YYEEEE. Trimming removed 4 bases at V and 0 bases at J, with 11 bases between. The CDR3 consists of 15 residues. CDR3 region: CASSTGTFSNQPQHF. DNA for the CDR3: TGTGCCAGCAGCACCGGGACATTTAGCAATCAGCCCCAGCATTTT.

The chain uses TRBV28 and TRBJ1-1; no firm D call. V was cut by 2 bases and J by 1 base, with 11 bases left in between. CDR1 and CDR2 (germline): MDHEN, SYDVKM. The CDR3 sequence is 15 residues long. The CDR3 is CASSLRRQTNTEAFF. The CDR3 region has the DNA TGTGCCAGCAGTTTAAGACGGCAGACGAACACTGAAGCTTTCTTT. The full variable domain, completed using reference TRBV28 and TRBJ1-1, is DVKVTQSSRYLVKRTGEKVFLECVQDMDHENMFWYRQDPGLGLRLIYFSYDVKMKEKGDIPEGYSVSREKKERFSLILESASTNQTSMYLCASSLRRQTNTEAFFGQGTRLTVV.

This clone was picked up a small number of times. The rearrangement links TRBV30 to TRBJ1-1; D not certain. The V gene lost 4 bases and the J gene lost 2 bases, with 8 bases spanning the gap. The CDR3 sequence is 12 residues long. CDR1 GTSNPN and CDR2 SVGIG come from the germline V gene (reference sequence). The chain's CDR3 is CAWTDYNTEAFF. CDR3 nucleotide sequence: TGTGCCTGGACAGACTATAACACTGAAGCTTTCTTT.

The chain is built from TRBV25-1 and TRBJ1-1; the match to TRBD1 covers 7 bases. This CDR3 comprises 15 residues. Trimming removed 4 bases from V and 4 bases from J; junction bases left unmatched: 9. CDR1 and CDR2 (germline): MGHDK, SYGVNS. CDR3 DNA: TGTGCCAGCAGTGGAAACAGGGGAGAATCCACTGAAGCTTTCTTT. Encoded protein: CASSGNRGESTEAFF.

The V and J genes are TRBV6-6 and TRBJ2-7, with 7 bases that match TRBD1. V lost 6 bases, J lost 6 bases, and 5 bases stayed unmatched. This CDR3 spans 12 amino acids. CDR1 and CDR2 (germline): MNHNY, SVGAGI (reference sequence). This CDR3 reads CASRATGSEQYF. In DNA, the CDR3 is TGTGCCAGCAGAGCGACAGGGTCCGAGCAGTACTTC.

The table lists this clone with a count of one. The rearrangement links TRBV10-2 to TRBJ2-2, with 8 bases aligning to TRBD2. Germline V gene data show CDR1 as WSHSY and CDR2 as SAAADI. Trimming at V came to 5 bases and at J to 0 bases, leaving 5 bases not matched to a gene. This CDR3 contains 16 residues. The CDR3 loop is CASSLTSGANTGELFF. The CDR3 DNA reads TGCGCCAGCAGTCTTACTAGCGGAGCGAACACCGGGGAGCTGTTTTTT.

The chain combines TRBV5-1 with TRBJ1-2; TRBD1 matches at 11 bases. CDR3 length: 15 residues. The J segment lost 6 bases and the V segment lost 4 bases, leaving 8 bases of the junction unmatched. The V gene's germline CDR1 is SGHRS and CDR2 YFSETQ. This CDR3 is CASSLRTGGADGYTF. For the CDR3, the DNA is TGCGCCAGCAGCCTTAGGACAGGGGGCGCGGATGGCTACACCTTC. The full variable domain, with the rest looked up from reference TRBV5-1 and TRBJ1-2, is KAGVTQTPRYLIKTRGQQVTLSCSPISGHRSVSWYQQTPGQGLQFLFEYFSETQRNKGNFPGRFSGRQFSNSRSEMNVSTLELGDSALYLCASSLRTGGADGYTFGSGTRLTVV.

The chain uses TRBV28 and TRBJ2-1, with TRBD1 matching over 8 bases. V was pared by 6 bases and J by 8 bases, with 6 bases of the junction left unmatched. Germline V gives CDR1 MDHEN, CDR2 SYDVKM. The CDR3 runs to 13 residues. This CDR3 reads CASRRTGIHEQFF. The CDR3 DNA is TGTGCCAGCAGAAGGACAGGGATACATGAGCAGTTCTTC.

This clone was recorded once. The J gene is TRBJ2-2, the V gene TRBV6-5; TRBD2 might be the D (6 bases). The CDR3 is made up of 15 amino acids. CDR1 is MNHEY, CDR2 SVGAGI, per germline. V shed 4 bases and J shed 4 bases, with 13 bases lying between them. The CDR3 region is CASSFSGTATGELFF. CDR3 DNA sequence: TGTGCCAGCAGTTTCTCGGGGACTGCCACCGGGGAGCTGTTTTTT.

This sequence joins TRBV10-3 and TRBJ1-1, with a possible D match to TRBD1 (5 bases). V was cut by 7 bases and J by 6 bases, with 21 bases left in between. There are 15 residues in the CDR3. Per the germline V gene, CDR1 is ENHRY and CDR2 is SYGVKD. Written as DNA, the CDR3 is TGTGCCATCACCGAGGACCCGGGGGGTAGGGCTGAAGCTTTCTTT. The encoded protein is CAITEDPGGRAEAFF.

The J gene is TRBJ1-5, the V gene TRBV10-1, with D perhaps TRBD1 (5 bases). The CDR3 has 17 residues. The V gene's germline CDR1 is WNHNN and CDR2 SYGVQD (reference sequence). The V gene lost 0 bases and the J gene lost 4 bases, with 16 bases spanning the gap. This CDR3 is CASSESTREGVNQPQHF. The CDR3 DNA is TGCGCCAGCAGTGAGTCGACCAGGGAGGGAGTAAATCAGCCCCAGCATTTT.

This clone came up once. The chain employs TRBV19 and TRBJ1-5; TRBD1 matches 8 bases. Germline V lookup: CDR1 LNHDA, CDR2 SQIVND (reference sequence). The CDR3 sequence is 15 residues long. Trimming at V came to 7 bases and at J to 4 bases, leaving 9 bases not matched to a gene. CDR3 sequence (DNA): TGTGCCAGTAAAAGGACAGGGATGACGAATCAGCCCCAGCATTTT. Its protein is CASKRTGMTNQPQHF.

The chain is built from TRBV5-1 and TRBJ1-4; 7 bases agree with TRBD1. The CDR3 has 14 amino acids. In germline, CDR1 is SGHRS, CDR2 YFSETQ. Trimming cost V 3 bases and J 10 bases; bases outside gene matches: 9. The CDR3 DNA reads as TGCGCCAGCAGCTCACCCGGACAGGCGGGAAAACTGTTTTTT. Encoded protein: CASSSPGQAGKLFF.

This clone was recorded only once. J is TRBJ1-3 and V is TRBV19; unclear D gene. Trimming stripped 5 bases from V and 0 bases from J, with 5 bases between. The germline gives CDR1 LNHDA, CDR2 SQIVND (reference sequence). The CDR3 contains 13 residues. The CDR3: CASSAFSGNTIYF. The CDR3 region has the DNA TGTGCCAGTAGTGCATTCTCTGGAAACACCATATATTTT.

This chain connects TRBV6-5 to TRBJ2-5; 10 positions agree with TRBD2. The length of the CDR3 is 14 residues. Germline V lookup: CDR1 MNHEY, CDR2 SVGAGI. Trimming took 7 bases from V and 3 from J; bases not matched to a gene: 5. The CDR3: CASKVTSGKETQYF. The CDR3 DNA reads TGTGCCAGCAAGGTCACTAGCGGGAAAGAGACCCAGTACTTC.

This chain uses TRBV5-1 with TRBJ2-1; D uncertain. This CDR3 contains 14 residues. Germline V CDR1 and CDR2: SGHRS, YFSETQ. V shed 2 bases and J shed 2 bases, with 8 bases lying between them. This CDR3 is CASSFLTAYNEQFF. CDR3 DNA sequence: TGCGCCAGCAGCTTCCTCACTGCCTACAATGAGCAGTTCTTC.

The chain uses TRBV5-1 and TRBJ1-2, with D unclear. V was trimmed by 4 bases and J by 0 bases, leaving 10 bases between them. The germline CDR1 and CDR2 sequences are SGHRS and YFSETQ. The CDR3 spans 14 residues. The CDR3 loop is CASSSQEANYGYTF. Here the CDR3 DNA reads TGCGCCAGCAGCAGCCAGGAAGCTAACTATGGCTACACCTTC.

The chain is built from TRBV4-3 and TRBJ2-1, with 12 bases identical to TRBD2. Germline CDR1 and CDR2: LGHNA and YSLEER. The CDR3 is made up of 17 amino acids. Trimming at V came to 4 bases and at J to 3 bases, leaving 7 bases not matched to a gene. The CDR3 nucleotides are TGCGCCAGCAGCCTGTCCGGACTAGCGGGACGCTACAATGAGCAGTTCTTC. Translation gives CASSLSGLAGRYNEQFF.

The chain links TRBV5-4 to TRBJ1-6, with TRBD1 as a possible D gene (5 bases). This CDR3 has 18 residues. Germline V gives CDR1 SGHNT, CDR2 YYREEE (reference sequence). Trimming cost V 4 bases and J 7 bases, with 24 bases left between them. CDR3 nucleotides: TGTGCCAGCAGCCCCCATACCCCGACGGGGACCCCCAATTCACCCCTCCACTTT. Translating it yields CASSPHTPTGTPNSPLHF.

This clone showed up just once. The chain has TRBV7-6 and TRBJ2-7, with TRBD2 matching 12 bases. The V gene's germline CDR1 is SGHVS and CDR2 FNYEAQ. Losses at the gene ends were 5 bases for V and 3 bases for J; bases not matched to a gene: 14. The CDR3 contains 18 residues. The CDR3 spells CASSPRTTSGGLVYEQYF. DNA for the CDR3: TGTGCCAGCAGCCCGCGGACGACTAGCGGGGGCTTGGTCTACGAGCAGTACTTC.

The chain joins TRBV11-2 to TRBJ2-3, with 7 bases lining up with TRBD2. The germline gives CDR1 SGHAT, CDR2 FQNNGV. Losses at the gene ends were 5 bases for V and 5 bases for J; bases not matched to a gene: 13. The CDR3 runs 16 residues. The CDR3 protein is CASSPSGRAYGDTQYF. DNA for the CDR3: TGTGCCAGCAGCCCAAGTGGGAGGGCCTATGGAGATACGCAGTATTTT.

This rearrangement joins TRBV6-5 to TRBJ1-6; 7 nucleotides match TRBD1. CDR3 length: 13 amino acids. Germline V gene lookup returns CDR1 MNHEY and CDR2 SVGAGI. Trimming at V came to 6 bases and at J to 9 bases, leaving 5 bases not matched to a gene. CDR3 sequence: CASRRDSISPLHF. For the CDR3, the DNA is TGTGCCAGCAGACGGGACAGTATTTCACCCCTCCACTTT.

J is TRBJ2-5 and V is TRBV30; 9 bases match TRBD1. Germline values: CDR1 GTSNPN, CDR2 SVGIG (reference sequence). Trimming removed 4 bases from V and 4 bases from J; junction bases left unmatched: 4. This CDR3 spans 13 amino acids. CDR3 in amino acids: CAWKQGAGETQYF. The CDR3 nucleotides read TGTGCCTGGAAACAGGGGGCCGGAGAGACCCAGTACTTC.

CDR3: CAISGGTGGDQPQHF. As DNA, the CDR3 is TGTGCCATCAGTGGTGGGACAGGGGGCGATCAGCCCCAGCATTTT. The chain links TRBV10-3 to TRBJ1-5; TRBD1 agrees at 12 bases. The junction had 3 bases not matched to a gene; V was cut back by 4 bases and J by 5 bases. This CDR3 is built from 15 residues. Germline V lookup: CDR1 ENHRY, CDR2 SYGVKD.

The chain couples TRBV30 to TRBJ2-5; 11 bases line up with TRBD2. Germline-derived CDR1 and CDR2 are GTSNPN and SVGIG (reference sequence). V was pared by 3 bases and J by 5 bases, with 8 bases of the junction left unmatched. The CDR3 consists of 15 residues. In DNA form, the CDR3 reads TGTGCCTGGAGCCATCGACTAGCGGGAACGGAGACCCAGTACTTC. It codes for CAWSHRLAGTETQYF.

This clone is a singleton in its sample. The V call is TRBV29-1, the J call TRBJ1-1; D remains unclear. Germline V gene data show CDR1 as SQVTM and CDR2 as ANQGSEA. This CDR3 is built from 13 residues. Between the trimmed V and J ends, which lost 1 base and 1 base, there was a span of 7 bases. CDR3 loop: CSVEGHPNTEAFF. CDR3 sequence (DNA): TGCAGCGTTGAAGGACACCCGAACACTGAAGCTTTCTTT.

V is TRBV2 and J is TRBJ2-1; 9 nucleotides line up with TRBD1. V was pared by 6 bases and J by 3 bases, with 6 bases of the junction left unmatched. Per germline, CDR1 SNHLY and CDR2 FYNNEI. There are 15 residues in the CDR3. The CDR3 is CASSSDRGGYNEQFF. CDR3 DNA: TGTGCCAGCAGCTCGGACAGGGGTGGCTACAATGAGCAGTTCTTC.